The clone carrying this T cell receptor beta chain was seen ten or more times. Its antigen is unknown. This entry belongs to a study of neurological immune-mediated disorders. Each TCR transcript was tagged with a 10-nucleotide random UMI during 5'RACE. TCRdb called the 5' RACE reads again in MiXCR, with one record for every CDR3 protein. The sample includes roughly 52,000 distinct CDR3 sequences, about 3.7% of them seen just once. The unsorted libraries originated from 2 million PBMCs that had been stored at -80 C. Trimming cost V 6 bases and J 8 bases; bases outside gene matches: 4. CDR3 length: 11 residues. Germline V lookup: CDR1 DFQATT, CDR2 SNEGSKA (reference sequence). Study-level points and caveats: Private repertoires in all groups were suggested by the absence of shared CDR3 amino acid sequences among expanded clones across subjects. One related-CDR3 cluster, found by phylogenetic grouping, held repertoires of 18 of 34 multiple sclerosis patients and is a possible signature.

The chain recombines TRBV20-1 with TRBJ1-2; 9 bases match TRBD1. The sequenced sample was PBMCs. This receptor was taken from a man between 60 and 75 years old with multiple sclerosis. The CDR3 DNA is TGCAGTGCCGGGGACAGGGACGGCTACACCTTC. Encoded protein: CSAGDRDGYTF.